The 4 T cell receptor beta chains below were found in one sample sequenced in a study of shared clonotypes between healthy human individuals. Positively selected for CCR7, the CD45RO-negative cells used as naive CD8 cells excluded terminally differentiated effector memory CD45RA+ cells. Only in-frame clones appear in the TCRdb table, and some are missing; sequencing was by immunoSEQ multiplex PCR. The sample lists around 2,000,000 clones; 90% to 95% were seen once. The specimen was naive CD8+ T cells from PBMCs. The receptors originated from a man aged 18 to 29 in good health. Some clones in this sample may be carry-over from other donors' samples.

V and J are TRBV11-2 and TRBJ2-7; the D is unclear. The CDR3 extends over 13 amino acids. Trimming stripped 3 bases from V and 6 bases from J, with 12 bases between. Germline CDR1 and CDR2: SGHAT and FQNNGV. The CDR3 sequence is CASSFVTTGEQYF. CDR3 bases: TGTGCCAGCAGCTTTGTAACGACGGGCGAGCAGTACTTC. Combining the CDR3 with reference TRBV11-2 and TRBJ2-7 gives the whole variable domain EAGVAQSPRYKIIEKRQSVAFWCNPISGHATLYWYQQILGQGPKLLIQFQNNGVVDDSQLPKDRFSAERLKGVDSTLKIQPAKLEDSAVYLCASSFVTTGEQYFGPGTRLTVT.

CDR3 sequence (DNA): TGTGCCAGCAGCTTAGATCTAATTCAGTTTGGGGAGGAAGGCTACACCTTC. Protein: CASSLDLIQFGEEGYTF. V and J are TRBV11-2 and TRBJ1-2; D is unresolved. V dropped 0 bases and J dropped 8 bases, with 22 bases sitting between them. CDR3 length: 17 amino acids. CDR1 is SGHAT, CDR2 FQNNGV, per germline.

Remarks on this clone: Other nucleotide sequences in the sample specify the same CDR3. CDR3: CASSEGAGYEQYF. The CDR3 DNA reads as TGTGCCAGCAGCGAGGGGGCTGGATACGAGCAGTACTTC. J is TRBJ2-7 and V is TRBV9; 7 positions agree with TRBD1. Germline V gives CDR1 SGDLS, CDR2 YYNGEE. V gave up 3 bases and J gave up 4 bases; unmatched junction bases: 4. The CDR3 sequence is 13 residues long.

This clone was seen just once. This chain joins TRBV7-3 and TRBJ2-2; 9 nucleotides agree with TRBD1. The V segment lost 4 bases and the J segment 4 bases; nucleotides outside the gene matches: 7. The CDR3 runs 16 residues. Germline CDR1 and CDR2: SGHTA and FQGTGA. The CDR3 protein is CASSSTGQGSTGELFF. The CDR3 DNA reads TGTGCCAGCAGCTCTACCGGACAGGGGAGCACCGGGGAGCTGTTTTTT.